These 19 T cell receptor beta chains were sequenced from one sample in a study of cytotoxic CD8 clonotypes in ibrutinib-treated CLL. This table comes from immunoSEQ multiplex PCR, and its TCRdb copy is limited to in-frame clones, with some not included. The sample holds approximately 340,000 clones, 67% seen once. The sample here was PBMCs, taken after 36 months of ibrutinib treatment. The source is a human donor with chronic lymphocytic leukemia.

The V and J genes are TRBV7-9 and TRBJ1-1, with D hard to call. The V and J ends lost 3 bases and 5 bases respectively, with 7 bases between them. This CDR3 has 12 amino acids. CDR1 SEHNR and CDR2 FQNEAQ come from the germline V gene (reference sequence). The CDR3 loop is CASSFGETEAFF. The CDR3 DNA sequence: TGTGCCAGCAGCTTCGGGGAAACTGAAGCTTTCTTT.

This chain links TRBV6-5 with TRBJ1-1, with D unclear. V shed 2 bases and J shed 7 bases, with 17 bases lying between them. Germline assignment: CDR1 MNHEY and CDR2 SVGAGI. The CDR3 spans 15 residues. CDR3 sequence (DNA): TGTGCCAGCAGTTACACCCCCGATGGGTATTATGAAGCTTTCTTT. It yields the protein CASSYTPDGYYEAFF.

The V call is TRBV2, the J call TRBJ1-2; D ambiguous. The germline V gene encodes CDR1 SNHLY and CDR2 FYNNEI. This CDR3 is built from 15 residues. V was clipped by 0 bases and J by 4 bases, with 12 bases between them. In DNA form, the CDR3 reads TGTGCCAGCAGTGAAGCCGGTCAGGTACCCTATGGCTACACCTTC. Translating it yields CASSEAGQVPYGYTF. The full variable domain, in which reference TRBV2 and TRBJ1-2 provide the parts outside the CDR3, is EPEVTQTPSHQVTQMGQEVILRCVPISNHLYFYWYRQILGQKVEFLVSFYNNEISEKSEIFDDQFSVERPDGSNFTLKIRSTKLEDSAMYFCASSEAGQVPYGYTFGSGTRLTVV.

V and J are TRBV6-1 and TRBJ1-1; 8 nucleotides align to TRBD1. Germline lookup yields CDR1 MNHNS and CDR2 SASEGT. This CDR3 region has 14 residues. Germline trimming cut 3 bases from V and 4 bases from J; bases unmatched to any gene: 4. The CDR3 is CASSDPQGATEAFF. The DNA of the CDR3 is TGTGCCAGCAGTGACCCTCAGGGGGCCACTGAAGCTTTCTTT.

This chain connects TRBV5-1 to TRBJ2-1; 7 positions agree with TRBD2. The germline V gene encodes CDR1 SGHRS and CDR2 YFSETQ. V lost 0 bases to trimming and J lost 6 bases; unmatched junction nucleotides: 12. The CDR3 extends over 17 amino acids. The CDR3: CASSLVRAGTISNEQFF. CDR3 nucleotide sequence: TGCGCCAGCAGCTTGGTACGGGCAGGGACTATCTCCAATGAGCAGTTCTTC. The full variable domain, completed using reference TRBV5-1 and TRBJ2-1, is KAGVTQTPRYLIKTRGQQVTLSCSPISGHRSVSWYQQTPGQGLQFLFEYFSETQRNKGNFPGRFSGRQFSNSRSEMNVSTLELGDSALYLCASSLVRAGTISNEQFFGPGTRLTVL.

This rearrangement joins TRBV11-2 to TRBJ1-5; 7 bases are shared with TRBD1. Germline V gives CDR1 SGHAT, CDR2 FQNNGV. V lost 4 bases, J lost 3 bases, and 6 bases stayed unmatched. The CDR3 is 15 residues long. The CDR3, as DNA: TGTGCCAGCAGCTGGAGCGGACAGGCCAATCAGCCCCAGCATTTT. Amino acids: CASSWSGQANQPQHF.

The V gene is TRBV15, the J gene TRBJ2-7; no clear D gene. Per the germline V gene, CDR1 is LNHNV and CDR2 is YYDKDF (reference sequence). This CDR3 spans 14 amino acids. V gave up 0 bases and J gave up 4 bases, with 10 bases separating them. As DNA, the CDR3 is TGTGCCACCAGCAGAGATGTACGTCAGTACGAGCAGTACTTC. Its protein product is CATSRDVRQYEQYF.

This chain connects TRBV2 to TRBJ1-2; TRBD1 agrees at 8 bases. Germline assignment: CDR1 SNHLY and CDR2 FYNNEI. CDR3 length: 15 residues. V lost 10 bases and J lost 5; bases outside the gene matches: 15. CDR3 sequence reads: CATPTPGTGVYGYTF. CDR3 in DNA: TGTGCCACCCCGACCCCCGGGACAGGAGTTTATGGCTACACCTTC.

The chain couples TRBV5-1 to TRBJ2-3; TRBD2 matches at 8 bases. This CDR3 has 15 residues. The ends lost 4 bases at V and 2 bases at J; junction bases unmatched: 6. Germline V CDR1 and CDR2: SGHRS, YFSETQ. CDR3 sequence (DNA): TGCGCCAGCAGCGCGGGACTAGGGGACACAGATACGCAGTATTTT. It translates to CASSAGLGDTDTQYF.

The chain carries TRBV15 and TRBJ2-7, with TRBD2 identical over 11 bases. CDR1 LNHNV and CDR2 YYDKDF come from the germline V gene (reference sequence). This CDR3 region has 16 residues. V trimming: 3 bases; J trimming: 9 bases; junction bases outside the gene matches: 13. The CDR3 DNA reads TGTGCCACCAGCAGCGACTATGGGACTAGCGGTAAGGGGCAGTACTTC. This sequence encodes CATSSDYGTSGKGQYF.

J is TRBJ2-2 and V is TRBV6-1, with 8 bases that match TRBD2. V gave up 6 bases and J gave up 4 bases; unmatched junction bases: 4. There are 14 residues in the CDR3. Germline lookup yields CDR1 MNHNS and CDR2 SASEGT. The CDR3 reads CASRAGVGTGELFF. CDR3 nucleotides: TGTGCCAGCAGAGCGGGAGTGGGCACCGGGGAGCTGTTTTTT.

This clone was seen a handful of times. The chain employs TRBV2 and TRBJ1-1; tentatively, D is TRBD1 (5 bases). Trimming took off 4 bases at V and 11 bases at J, with 17 bases between the two ends. This CDR3 is built from 13 residues. In germline, CDR1 is SNHLY, CDR2 FYNNEI. CDR3 sequence (DNA): TGTGCCAGCAGTGGGGGCTTTCTCCAGCGGGCTTTCTTT. Translation: CASSGGFLQRAFF. The full variable domain, in which reference TRBV2 and TRBJ1-1 provide the parts outside the CDR3, is EPEVTQTPSHQVTQMGQEVILRCVPISNHLYFYWYRQILGQKVEFLVSFYNNEISEKSEIFDDQFSVERPDGSNFTLKIRSTKLEDSAMYFCASSGGFLQRAFFGQGTRLTVV.

V usage is TRBV28 and J usage is TRBJ1-2; 8 bases align to TRBD1. The CDR3 extends over 12 amino acids. Trimming cost V 8 bases and J 7 bases; bases outside gene matches: 6. Germline values: CDR1 MDHEN, CDR2 SYDVKM. The CDR3 sequence: CASGRRGPGYTF. The CDR3 DNA follows: TGTGCCAGCGGACGCAGGGGGCCTGGCTACACCTTC.

The chain is built from TRBV6-5 and TRBJ1-5, with D hard to call. Germline CDR1 MNHEY, CDR2 SVGAGI. V was clipped by 4 bases and J by 6 bases, with 10 bases between them. The CDR3 has 13 residues. The CDR3 DNA sequence: TGTGCCAGCAGTTTTTCAGGTGCTCAGCCCCAGCATTTT. As protein: CASSFSGAQPQHF.

The chain recombines TRBV9 with TRBJ2-2, with TRBD2 matching 11 bases. The CDR3 loop spans 17 amino acids. The ends lost 0 bases at V and 3 bases at J; junction bases unmatched: 4. Germline V gives CDR1 SGDLS, CDR2 YYNGEE. CDR3 amino acids: CASSVELAGADTGELFF. The CDR3 region has the DNA TGTGCCAGCAGCGTAGAACTAGCGGGGGCCGACACCGGGGAGCTGTTTTTT.

This clone appeared a single time. The chain uses TRBV27 and TRBJ2-7; weak D call: TRBD2 (5 bases). From germline, CDR1 is MNHEY and CDR2 SMNVEV (reference sequence). V lost 2 bases and J 7 bases, leaving 15 bases between the germline ends. The CDR3 spans 14 residues. The CDR3 is CASSLMRRLGEQYF. The CDR3 region has the DNA TGTGCCAGCAGTTTAATGCGGAGGCTGGGGGAGCAGTACTTC.

This chain links TRBV5-4 with TRBJ1-1, with D unclear. CDR3 length: 14 residues. V gave up 2 bases and J gave up 1 base, with 9 bases separating them. Germline-derived CDR1 and CDR2 are SGHNT and YYREEE (reference sequence). CDR3 nucleotides: TGTGCCAGCAGCTTAGGGAACCCGAACACTGAAGCTTTCTTT. Amino acids: CASSLGNPNTEAFF.

The chain joins TRBV15 to TRBJ2-5, with 11 nucleotides matching TRBD2. The ends lost 3 bases at V and 1 base at J; junction bases unmatched: 7. The CDR3 totals 17 residues. Looked up from germline, CDR1 is LNHNV and CDR2 is YYDKDF (reference sequence). The CDR3 sequence is CATSSGLAGNLQETQYF. DNA for the CDR3: TGTGCCACCAGCAGCGGACTAGCGGGCAACCTCCAAGAGACCCAGTACTTC. The entire variable domain, with the rest obtained from reference TRBV15 and TRBJ2-5, is as follows: DAMVIQNPRYQVTQFGKPVTLSCSQTLNHNVMYWYQQKSSQAPKLLFHYYDKDFNNEADTPDNFQSRRPNTSFCFLDIRSPGLGDTAMYLCATSSGLAGNLQETQYFGPGTRLLVL.

As for this clone: This sample also contains other DNA sequences that code for the same CDR3. The chain employs TRBV18 and TRBJ1-5; D possibly corresponds to TRBD1 (5 bases). V was cut by 2 bases and J by 4 bases, with 9 bases left in between. Looked up from germline, CDR1 is KGHSH and CDR2 is LQKENI. The CDR3 runs 14 residues. This CDR3 is CASSPGQGNQPQHF. CDR3 sequence (DNA): TGTGCCAGCTCACCAGGGCAGGGTAATCAGCCCCAGCATTTT.